This TCR beta chain was captured by sequencing in a study of CD8+ T cells in alopecia areata. The CDR3 runs 13 residues. The germline gives CDR1 SQVTM, CDR2 ANQGSEA. V dropped 6 bases and J dropped 5; count of bases not matched to a gene: 9. It was cDNA, reverse transcribed from extracted RNA, that served as the sequencing template. TCRdb's table, derived via immunoSEQ multiplex PCR, lists solely in-frame clones and lacks some. This sample carries roughly 220,000 clones, 66% of them seen once, and the ten largest clones take 0.95% to 1.5%. Treatment noted: oral pan-JAK inhibitor, 5-10 mg twice daily. This clone has a handful of counts.

This chain links TRBV29-1 with TRBJ2-7; 8 positions agree with TRBD1. Specimen: CD4+ T cells sorted from blood, collected at week 44, from a patient treated with tofacitinib. This sequence was found in a human donor with alopecia areata. CDR3 DNA: TGCAGCGTCATGACAGGGGCAAGCGACGAGCAGTACTTC. It encodes CSVMTGASDEQYF.